This T cell receptor (beta chain) was retrieved from a study of blood T cells in healthy people across ages. Whole-study results and caveats: Changes in expanded clonotypes were possibly confounded, as the CMV status of donors was unknown.

Germline CDR1 is MNHEY and CDR2 is SMNVEV (reference sequence). The CDR3 length is 13 residues. Trimming removed 4 bases at V and 3 bases at J, with 10 bases between. PBMCs, at least 6 million per sample, were isolated. A second roughly 7 to 11 cycle PCR used barcoded and J-beta primers. TCRdb passed the 5' RACE reads through MiXCR, listing each CDR3 protein once. The repertoire includes approximately 1.5 million distinct CDR3 sequences, approximately 32% of them detected once, and roughly 12% sits in the top ten. This clonotype has a handful of counts. Antigen: not known. The chain recombines TRBV27 with TRBJ2-7; D is unresolved. The sequence was obtained from a woman aged 25 to 45 in good health. The sequencing sample was made of blood. The CDR3 DNA is TGTGCCAGCAGTTGGTCACTTTACTACGAGCAGTACTTC. Translated, it gives CASSWSLYYEQYF.